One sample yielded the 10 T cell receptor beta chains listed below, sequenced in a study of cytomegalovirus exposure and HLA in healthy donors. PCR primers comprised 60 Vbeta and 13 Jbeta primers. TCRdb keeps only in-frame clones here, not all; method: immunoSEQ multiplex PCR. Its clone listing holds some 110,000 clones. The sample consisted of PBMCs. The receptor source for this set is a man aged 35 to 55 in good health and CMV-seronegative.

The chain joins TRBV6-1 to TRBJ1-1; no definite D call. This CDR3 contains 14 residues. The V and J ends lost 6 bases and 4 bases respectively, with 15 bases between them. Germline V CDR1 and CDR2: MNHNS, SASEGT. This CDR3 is CASRDPSGSTEAFF. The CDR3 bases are TGTGCCAGCAGGGATCCTTCCGGGAGCACTGAAGCTTTCTTT.

The DNA of the CDR3 is TGCGCCAGCAGCCGAGCGCAGGGGTTCGAAGGCTACACCTTC. It yields the protein CASSRAQGFEGYTF. The rearrangement uses TRBV4-1 and TRBJ1-2; D might be TRBD1 (6 bases). The CDR3 extends over 14 amino acids. The V end lost 4 bases, the J end lost 8 bases, and 17 bases lay between the germline ends. CDR1 is MGHRA, CDR2 YSYEKL, per germline.

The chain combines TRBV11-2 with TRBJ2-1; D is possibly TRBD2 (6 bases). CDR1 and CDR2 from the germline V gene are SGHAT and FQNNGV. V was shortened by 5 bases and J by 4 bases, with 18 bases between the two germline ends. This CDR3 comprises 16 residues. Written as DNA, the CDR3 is TGTGCCAGCAGCGTCCGGAGGGGTATGCTTTACAATGAGCAGTTCTTC. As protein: CASSVRRGMLYNEQFF.

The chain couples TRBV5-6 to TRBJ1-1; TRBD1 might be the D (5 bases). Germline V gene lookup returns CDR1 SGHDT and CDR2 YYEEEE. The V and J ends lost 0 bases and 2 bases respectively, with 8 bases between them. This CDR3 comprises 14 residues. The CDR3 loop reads CASSLAGINTEAFF. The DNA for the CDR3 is TGTGCCAGCAGCTTGGCAGGGATTAACACTGAAGCTTTCTTT.

DNA for the CDR3: TGTGCCAGCTCCGCTTCGATAGCTGGGGCCAACGTCCTGACTTTC. It translates to CASSASIAGANVLTF. The V gene is TRBV18, the J gene TRBJ2-6; D call uncertain. The ends were cut back, 6 bases at V and 2 bases at J, with 11 bases in the middle. The CDR3 consists of 15 residues. Germline V gene sequence: CDR1 KGHSH, CDR2 LQKENI.

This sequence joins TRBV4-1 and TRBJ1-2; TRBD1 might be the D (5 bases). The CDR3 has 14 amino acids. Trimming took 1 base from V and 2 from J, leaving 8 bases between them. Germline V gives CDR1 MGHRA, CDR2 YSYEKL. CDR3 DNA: TGCGCCAGCAGCCAAGCAAGGGGAAACTATGGCTACACCTTC. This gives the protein CASSQARGNYGYTF.

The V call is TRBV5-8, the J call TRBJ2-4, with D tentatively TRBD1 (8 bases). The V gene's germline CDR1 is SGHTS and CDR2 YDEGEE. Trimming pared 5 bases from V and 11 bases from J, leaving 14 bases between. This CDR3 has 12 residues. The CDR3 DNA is TGTGCCAGCAGATTAACAGGGGGGGTTCAGTACTTC. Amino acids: CASRLTGGVQYF.

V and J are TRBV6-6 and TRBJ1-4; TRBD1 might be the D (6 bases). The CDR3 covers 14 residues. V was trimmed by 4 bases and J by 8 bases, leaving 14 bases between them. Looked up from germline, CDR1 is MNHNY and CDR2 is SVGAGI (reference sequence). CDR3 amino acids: CASSSDPQGEKLFF. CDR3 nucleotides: TGTGCCAGCAGTTCAGACCCGCAGGGGGAAAAACTGTTTTTT.

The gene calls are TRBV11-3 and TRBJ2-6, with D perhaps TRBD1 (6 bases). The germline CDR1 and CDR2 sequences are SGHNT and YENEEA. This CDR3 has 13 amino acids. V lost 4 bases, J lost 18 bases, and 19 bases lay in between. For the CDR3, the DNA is TGTGCCAGCAGCTCGCTTTGGACAGCGACTCAGACTTTC. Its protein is CASSSLWTATQTF.

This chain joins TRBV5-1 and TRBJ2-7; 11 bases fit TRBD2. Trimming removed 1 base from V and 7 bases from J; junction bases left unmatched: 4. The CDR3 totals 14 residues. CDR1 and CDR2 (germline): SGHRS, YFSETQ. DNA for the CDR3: TGCGCCAGCAGCTTGATTTTAGCGGGAGGGGAGCAGTACTTC. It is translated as CASSLILAGGEQYF.